This T cell receptor (beta chain) was captured by sequencing in a study of cytomegalovirus exposure and HLA in healthy donors. Study results and caveats: In vitro confirmation showed a few CMV-associated chains to be CMV antigen specific.

60 Vbeta and 13 Jbeta primers were used in PCR. Clones were sequenced by immunoSEQ multiplex PCR, and TCRdb holds only the in-frame ones, with some missing. The repertoire holds about 200,000 clones, roughly 85% seen once, with nearly 4.5% in the top ten. Concerning this clone itself: Its matching antigen is unknown.

The CDR3 extends over 13 amino acids. The V segment lost 8 bases and the J segment 0 bases; nucleotides outside the gene matches: 1. In germline, CDR1 is MNHNY, CDR2 SVGAGI (reference sequence). V gene TRBV6-6 combines with J gene TRBJ1-1, with TRBD1 matching over 9 bases. The sample consisted of PBMCs. The receptor was isolated from a woman under 40 in good health and CMV-seropositive. DNA of the CDR3: TGTGCCAGCGGGACAGGGATGAACACTGAAGCTTTCTTT. Residues: CASGTGMNTEAFF.